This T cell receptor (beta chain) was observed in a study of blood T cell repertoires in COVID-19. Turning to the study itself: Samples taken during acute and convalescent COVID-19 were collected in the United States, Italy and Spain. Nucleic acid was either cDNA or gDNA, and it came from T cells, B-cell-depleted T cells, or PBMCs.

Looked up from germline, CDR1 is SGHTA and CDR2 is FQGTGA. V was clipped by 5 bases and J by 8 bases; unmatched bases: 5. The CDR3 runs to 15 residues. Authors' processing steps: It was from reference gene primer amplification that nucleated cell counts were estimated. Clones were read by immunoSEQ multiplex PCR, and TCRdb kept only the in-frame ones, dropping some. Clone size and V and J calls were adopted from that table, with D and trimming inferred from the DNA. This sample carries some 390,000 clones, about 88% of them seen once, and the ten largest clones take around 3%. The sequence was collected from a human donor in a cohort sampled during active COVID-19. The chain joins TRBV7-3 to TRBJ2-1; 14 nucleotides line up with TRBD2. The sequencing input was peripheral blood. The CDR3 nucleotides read TGTGCCAGCAGCCCGGGACTAGCGGGAGCGGATGAGCAGTTCTTC. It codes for CASSPGLAGADEQFF.